These 21 T cell receptor beta chains were sequenced from one sample in a study of blood T cell repertoires in COVID-19. The repertoire was sequenced with immunoSEQ multiplex PCR; TCRdb's copy has only in-frame clones and lacks some. The table lists about 200,000 clones, 80% of them singletons. Sequences were obtained from peripheral blood. The receptors come from a man in his sixties with acute or convalescent COVID-19.

The DNA of the CDR3 is TGTGCCAGTAGTATACCGGAGGCACCGGGGGACCTCTATGGCTACACCTTC. Translated, it gives CASSIPEAPGDLYGYTF. The rearrangement uses TRBV19 and TRBJ1-2, with D possibly matching TRBD1 (5 bases). There are 17 residues in the CDR3. V lost 2 bases to trimming and J lost 4 bases, with 20 bases between them. Germline CDR1 is LNHDA and CDR2 is SQIVND (reference sequence).

This chain links TRBV5-4 with TRBJ2-7; 10 bases are a match to TRBD2. This CDR3 has 16 residues. Unmatched junction bases numbered 8, after V lost 4 bases and J lost 1 base. Germline CDR1 SGHNT, CDR2 YYREEE (reference sequence). CDR3 residues: CASSPGSSGGSYEQYF. The CDR3 nucleotides are TGTGCCAGCAGCCCCGGGTCTAGCGGGGGATCCTACGAGCAGTACTTC.

This clone was seen only once. In the same sample, other DNA sequences code for this CDR3. This sequence joins TRBV9 and TRBJ2-3; tentative D call: TRBD2 (6 bases). Germline assignment: CDR1 SGDLS and CDR2 YYNGEE. The CDR3 has 16 residues. The germline V and J ends were trimmed by 0 bases and 0 bases, with 11 bases remaining between them. Here the CDR3 DNA reads TGTGCCAGCAGCGTAGTGGGACTGGCAAGCACAGATACGCAGTATTTT. It is translated as CASSVVGLASTDTQYF.

J is TRBJ1-5 and V is TRBV27; 8 bases map to TRBD1. The germline V gene encodes CDR1 MNHEY and CDR2 SMNVEV (reference sequence). The CDR3 has 14 amino acids. V shed 7 bases and J 3 bases; nucleotides not matched to a gene: 5. As DNA, the CDR3 is TGTGCCAGCACCGACAGGGGTCCCAATCAGCCCCAGCATTTT. This translates into CASTDRGPNQPQHF.

V and J are TRBV29-1 and TRBJ2-6; D is perhaps TRBD2 (5 bases). Germline CDR1 and CDR2: SQVTM and ANQGSEA. Trimming left V 7 bases short and J 0 bases short, with 13 bases between. The CDR3 has 15 amino acids. This CDR3 reads CSAAGLSSGANVLTF. As DNA, the CDR3 is TGCAGCGCCGCCGGACTGTCCTCTGGGGCCAACGTCCTGACTTTC.

This chain connects TRBV25-1 to TRBJ2-7; TRBD1 aligns across 7 bases. The ends lost 3 bases at V and 2 bases at J; junction bases unmatched: 10. Germline V CDR1 and CDR2: MGHDK, SYGVNS. There are 16 residues in the CDR3. CDR3 protein: CASSETTGATPYEQYF. The DNA of the CDR3 is TGTGCCAGCAGTGAGACCACAGGGGCAACCCCCTACGAGCAGTACTTC.

V gene TRBV25-1 combines with J gene TRBJ1-1; 8 nucleotides line up with TRBD1. Trimming at V came to 3 bases and at J to 1 base, leaving 4 bases not matched to a gene. This CDR3 has 15 amino acids. Germline lookup yields CDR1 MGHDK and CDR2 SYGVNS. CDR3 nucleotides: TGTGCCAGCAGTGATACCACAGGGGGGAACACTGAAGCTTTCTTT. Protein sequence: CASSDTTGGNTEAFF.

The chain combines TRBV13 with TRBJ2-7, with a tentative D call TRBD1 (5 bases). Germline-derived CDR1 and CDR2 are PRHDT and FYEKMQ (reference sequence). This CDR3 has 13 amino acids. Between the trimmed V and J ends, which lost 3 bases and 2 bases, there was a span of 8 bases. The CDR3 DNA reads TGTGCCAGCAGCTTTAGACAGACCTACGAGCAGTACTTC. Its protein is CASSFRQTYEQYF.

The chain couples TRBV7-2 to TRBJ2-2, with 8 bases identical to TRBD1. The germline V gene encodes CDR1 SGHTA and CDR2 FQGNSA. The CDR3 is 13 amino acids. V dropped 7 bases and J dropped 5; count of bases not matched to a gene: 3. In DNA, the CDR3 is TGTGCCAGCAAGAGACAGGGGACCGGGGAGCTGTTTTTT. Translating it yields CASKRQGTGELFF.

The rearrangement joins TRBV19 to TRBJ1-1, with D uncertain. Between the trimmed V and J ends, which lost 7 bases and 1 base, there was a span of 16 bases. From germline, CDR1 is LNHDA and CDR2 SQIVND (reference sequence). The CDR3 is made up of 15 amino acids. DNA of the CDR3: TGTGCCAGTACCCGACGGGTGGAGGGGAACACTGAAGCTTTCTTT. Protein: CASTRRVEGNTEAFF.

The chain recombines TRBV7-9 with TRBJ2-1; D possibly corresponds to TRBD2 (6 bases). V dropped 1 base and J dropped 6 bases, with 13 bases sitting between them. Germline CDR1 is SEHNR and CDR2 is FQNEAQ (reference sequence). This CDR3 contains 15 residues. CDR3 protein: CASSLDTTGVNEQFF. CDR3 nucleotides: TGTGCCAGCAGCTTAGATACAACGGGGGTCAATGAGCAGTTCTTC.

This chain links TRBV6-5 with TRBJ1-5, with 7 bases aligning to TRBD1. The V gene end was trimmed by 4 bases and the J gene end by 2 bases; junction bases not matched to a gene: 8. This CDR3 contains 16 residues. CDR1 is MNHEY, CDR2 SVGAGI, per germline. The CDR3: CASSSPVGQGNQPQHF. The DNA for the CDR3 is TGTGCCAGCAGTTCTCCCGTTGGACAGGGCAATCAGCCCCAGCATTTT.

The V gene is TRBV5-1, the J gene TRBJ1-6, with D maybe TRBD1 (5 bases). Trimming stripped 4 bases from V and 8 bases from J, with 13 bases between. Germline CDR1 reads SGHRS; CDR2 reads YFSETQ. This CDR3 comprises 14 residues. The CDR3 spells CASSPQGRDSPLHF. In DNA, the CDR3 is TGCGCCAGCAGCCCTCAGGGTCGTGATTCACCCCTCCACTTT. Full variable domain (remainder filled in from reference TRBV5-1 and TRBJ1-6): KAGVTQTPRYLIKTRGQQVTLSCSPISGHRSVSWYQQTPGQGLQFLFEYFSETQRNKGNFPGRFSGRQFSNSRSEMNVSTLELGDSALYLCASSPQGRDSPLHFGNGTRLTVT.

The gene calls are TRBV5-1 and TRBJ2-1; 9 nucleotides agree with TRBD2. V shed 4 bases, J shed 0 bases, and the junction held 2 bases outside the gene matches. The CDR3 is made up of 15 amino acids. CDR1 is SGHRS, CDR2 YFSETQ, per germline. CDR3 protein: CASSLSGGSYNEQFF. The CDR3 DNA follows: TGCGCCAGCAGCCTTAGCGGGGGCTCCTACAATGAGCAGTTCTTC.

The chain carries TRBV14 and TRBJ2-7; 8 bases fit TRBD1. Germline V gene data show CDR1 as SGHDN and CDR2 as FVKESK. The CDR3 is 20 amino acids. V shed 5 bases and J 2 bases; nucleotides not matched to a gene: 23. The CDR3 loop is CASSKSNPGQALERAYEQYF. The CDR3 bases are TGTGCCAGCAGCAAGTCTAATCCGGGACAGGCGTTAGAAAGAGCCTACGAGCAGTACTTC.

This chain joins TRBV11-2 and TRBJ1-1, with unresolved D. This CDR3 spans 16 amino acids. The germline CDR1 and CDR2 sequences are SGHAT and FQNNGV. The germline V and J ends were trimmed by 1 base and 1 base, with 13 bases remaining between them. The CDR3, as DNA: TGTGCCAGCAGCTTAGTCGGTCAATCAACGAACACTGAAGCTTTCTTT. This gives the protein CASSLVGQSTNTEAFF.

This chain links TRBV6-2 or TRBV6-3 with TRBJ1-6; unclear D gene. V was trimmed by 4 bases and J by 6 bases, leaving 13 bases between them. This CDR3 spans 15 amino acids. Germline assignment: CDR1 MNHEY and CDR2 SVGEGT. The CDR3 nucleotides are TGTGCCAGCAGTTTAGACCCTCAGCGTAATTCACCCCTCCACTTT. This encodes CASSLDPQRNSPLHF.

This clone occurred once. The genes are TRBV27 and TRBJ2-7; no reliable D call. V dropped 0 bases and J dropped 6 bases, with 6 bases sitting between them. From germline, CDR1 is MNHEY and CDR2 SMNVEV (reference sequence). The CDR3 runs 12 residues. The CDR3 DNA reads TGTGCCAGCAGTTTATCGCGCTTCGAGCAGTACTTC. Protein: CASSLSRFEQYF.

The rearrangement links TRBV9 to TRBJ1-2; no firm D call. The CDR3 covers 14 residues. V was shortened by 3 bases and J by 0 bases, with 9 bases between the two germline ends. The germline gives CDR1 SGDLS, CDR2 YYNGEE. The DNA of the CDR3 is TGTGCCAGCAGCGAACAGAGCTCTAACTATGGCTACACCTTC. Translation: CASSEQSSNYGYTF.

This chain uses TRBV9 with TRBJ2-1, with 10 bases that match TRBD2. Germline CDR1 SGDLS, CDR2 YYNGEE. The J segment lost 4 bases and the V segment lost 3 bases, leaving 1 base of the junction unmatched. The CDR3 sequence is 14 residues long. DNA for the CDR3: TGTGCCAGCAGCGGGACTAGCGGATACAATGAGCAGTTCTTC. Its protein product is CASSGTSGYNEQFF.

CDR3: CASSQEIAYNEQFF. The CDR3 DNA reads as TGCGCCAGCAGCCAAGAGATAGCCTACAATGAGCAGTTCTTC. The genes are TRBV4-3 and TRBJ2-1; D is uncertain. Germline V CDR1 and CDR2: LGHNA, YSLEER. The germline V and J ends were trimmed by 0 bases and 2 bases, with 5 bases remaining between them. The CDR3 consists of 14 residues.